This T cell receptor (beta chain) derives from a study of cytomegalovirus exposure and HLA in healthy donors. Germline loops: CDR1 MNHEY, CDR2 SMNVEV (reference sequence). The CDR3 runs to 14 residues. The J segment lost 5 bases and the V segment lost 4 bases, leaving 6 bases of the junction unmatched. The PCR had 60 Vbeta and 13 Jbeta primers. Profiling relied on immunoSEQ multiplex PCR, and the TCRdb table lists in-frame clones only, not all of them. The sample has fewer than 200,000 clones; over 75% are singletons. This TCR came from a male donor in good health and CMV-seronegative. Input material: PBMCs. The chain has TRBV27 and TRBJ2-5, with TRBD1 matching 8 bases. CDR3 in DNA: TGTGCCAGCAGTTCGGACAGGGTGGCGGAGACCCAGTACTTC. Protein: CASSSDRVAETQYF.